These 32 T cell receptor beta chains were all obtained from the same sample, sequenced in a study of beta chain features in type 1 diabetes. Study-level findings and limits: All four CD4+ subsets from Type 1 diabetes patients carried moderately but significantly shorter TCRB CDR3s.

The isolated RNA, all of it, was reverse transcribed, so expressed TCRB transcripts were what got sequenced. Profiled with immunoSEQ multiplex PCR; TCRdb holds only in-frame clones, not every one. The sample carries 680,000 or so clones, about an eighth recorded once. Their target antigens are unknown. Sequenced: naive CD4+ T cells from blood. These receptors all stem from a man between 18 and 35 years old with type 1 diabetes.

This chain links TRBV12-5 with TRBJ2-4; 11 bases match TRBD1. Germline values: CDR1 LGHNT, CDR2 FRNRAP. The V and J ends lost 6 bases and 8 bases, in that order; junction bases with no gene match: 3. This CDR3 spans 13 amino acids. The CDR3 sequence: CASGRDRGDIQYF. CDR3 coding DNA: TGTGCTAGTGGGAGGGACAGGGGGGACATTCAGTACTTC.

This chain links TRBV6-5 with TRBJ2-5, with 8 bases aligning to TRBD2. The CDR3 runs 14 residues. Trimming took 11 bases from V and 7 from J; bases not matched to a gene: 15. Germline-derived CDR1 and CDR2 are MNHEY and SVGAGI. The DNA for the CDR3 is TGTGCCTGCCGCCGGGGGGGCAAAGAGGCGACCCAGTACTTC. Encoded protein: CACRRGGKEATQYF.

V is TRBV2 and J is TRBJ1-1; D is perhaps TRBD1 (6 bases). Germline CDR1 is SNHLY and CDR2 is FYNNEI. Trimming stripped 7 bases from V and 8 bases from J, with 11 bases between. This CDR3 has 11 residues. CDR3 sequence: CASNTDSEAFF. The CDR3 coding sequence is TGTGCCAGCAACACGGACAGCGAAGCTTTCTTT.

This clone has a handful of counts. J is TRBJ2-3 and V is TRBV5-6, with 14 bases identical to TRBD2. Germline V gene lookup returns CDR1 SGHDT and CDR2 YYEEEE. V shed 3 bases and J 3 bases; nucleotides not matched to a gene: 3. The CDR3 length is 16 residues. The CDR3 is CASSWTSGGPTDTQYF. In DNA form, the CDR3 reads TGTGCCAGCAGCTGGACTAGCGGGGGGCCTACAGATACGCAGTATTTT.

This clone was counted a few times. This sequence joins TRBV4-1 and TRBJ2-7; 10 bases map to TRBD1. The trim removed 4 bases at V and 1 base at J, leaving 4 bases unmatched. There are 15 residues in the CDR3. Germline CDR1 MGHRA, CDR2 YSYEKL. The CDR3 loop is CASSLPGQGSYEQYF. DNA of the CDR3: TGCGCCAGCAGCCTTCCGGGACAGGGGTCCTACGAGCAGTACTTC.

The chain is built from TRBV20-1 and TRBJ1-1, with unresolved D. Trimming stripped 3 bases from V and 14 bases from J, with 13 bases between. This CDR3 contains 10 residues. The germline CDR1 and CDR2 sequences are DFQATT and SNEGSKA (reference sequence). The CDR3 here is CSARGSVSFF. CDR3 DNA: TGCAGTGCTAGGGGCAGCGTAAGCTTCTTT.

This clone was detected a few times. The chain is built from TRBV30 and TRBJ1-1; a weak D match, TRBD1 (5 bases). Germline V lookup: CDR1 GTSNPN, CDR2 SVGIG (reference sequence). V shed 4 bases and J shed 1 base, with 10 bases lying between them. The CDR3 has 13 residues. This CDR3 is CAWTGLGNTEAFF. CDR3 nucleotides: TGTGCCTGGACAGGGCTGGGGAACACTGAAGCTTTCTTT. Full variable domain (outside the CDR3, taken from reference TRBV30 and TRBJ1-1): SQTIHQWPATLVQPVGSPLSLECTVEGTSNPNLYWYRQAAGRGLQLLFYSVGIGQISSEVPQNLSASRPQDRQFILSSKKLLLSDSGFYLCAWTGLGNTEAFFGQGTRLTVV.

For the CDR3, the DNA is TGCGCCAGCAGCCAAGATTGGGCGGAACCGTCCTACGAGCAGTACTTC. This codes for CASSQDWAEPSYEQYF. This sequence joins TRBV4-1 and TRBJ2-7; D is undetermined. Germline V lookup: CDR1 MGHRA, CDR2 YSYEKL. CDR3 length: 16 residues. V lost 0 bases to trimming and J lost 1 base, with 13 bases between them.

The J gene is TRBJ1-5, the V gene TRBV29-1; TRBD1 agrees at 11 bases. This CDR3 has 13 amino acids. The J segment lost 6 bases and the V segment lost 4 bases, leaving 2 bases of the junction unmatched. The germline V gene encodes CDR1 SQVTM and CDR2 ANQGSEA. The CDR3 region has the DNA TGCAGCGTTGCCGGGACAGGGGGTCAGCCCCAGCATTTT. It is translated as CSVAGTGGQPQHF.

CDR3 nucleotide sequence: TGCGCCAGCAGCTTGGCACCGCCCGGACAGGGGGGTCCAGATACGCAGTATTTT. It yields the protein CASSLAPPGQGGPDTQYF. The rearrangement joins TRBV5-1 to TRBJ2-3, with TRBD1 matching 10 bases. The V gene's germline CDR1 is SGHRS and CDR2 YFSETQ. The CDR3 extends over 18 amino acids. V lost 0 bases to trimming and J lost 4 bases; unmatched junction nucleotides: 11.

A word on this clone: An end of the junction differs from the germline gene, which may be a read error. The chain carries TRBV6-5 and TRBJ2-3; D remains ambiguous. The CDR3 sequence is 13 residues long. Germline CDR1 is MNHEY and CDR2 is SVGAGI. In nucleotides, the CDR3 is TGTGCCATCAGTCAGGAGATGTCGGATACGCAGTATTTT. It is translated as CAISQEMSDTQYF.

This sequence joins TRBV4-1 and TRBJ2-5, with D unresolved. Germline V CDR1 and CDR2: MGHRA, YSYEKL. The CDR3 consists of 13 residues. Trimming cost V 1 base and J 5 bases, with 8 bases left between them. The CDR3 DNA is TGCGCCAGCAGCCAAGGACTGCCGGAGACCCAGTACTTC. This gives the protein CASSQGLPETQYF.

This CDR3 reads CASKGQWNTGELFF. DNA for the CDR3: TGTGCCAGCAAGGGACAGTGGAACACCGGGGAGCTGTTTTTT. The chain is built from TRBV6-1 and TRBJ2-2; TRBD1 matches at 7 bases. Trimming cost V 7 bases and J 1 base; bases outside gene matches: 3. The CDR3 sequence is 14 residues long. Germline lookup yields CDR1 MNHNS and CDR2 SASEGT.

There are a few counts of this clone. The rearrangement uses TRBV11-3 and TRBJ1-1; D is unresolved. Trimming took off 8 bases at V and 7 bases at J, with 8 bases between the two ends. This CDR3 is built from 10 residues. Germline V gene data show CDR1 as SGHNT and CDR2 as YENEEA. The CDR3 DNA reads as TGTGCCAGCGGACGAGTTGAAGCTTTCTTT. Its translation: CASGRVEAFF.

CDR3 in DNA: TGTGCCTGGAGCCACGAGACTAGCGTCACAGATACGCAGTATTTT. This gives the protein CAWSHETSVTDTQYF. The chain recombines TRBV30 with TRBJ2-3, with 8 nucleotides matching TRBD2. This CDR3 is 15 amino acids long. Trimming took 3 bases from V and 2 from J; bases not matched to a gene: 7. Germline loops: CDR1 GTSNPN, CDR2 SVGIG (reference sequence).

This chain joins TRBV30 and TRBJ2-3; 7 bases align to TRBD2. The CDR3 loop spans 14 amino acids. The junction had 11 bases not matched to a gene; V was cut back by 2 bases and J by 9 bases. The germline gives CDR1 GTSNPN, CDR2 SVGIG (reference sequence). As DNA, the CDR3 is TGTGCCTGGAGTCCTCCTATCGGGGGAGGGACGCAGTATTTT. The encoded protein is CAWSPPIGGGTQYF.

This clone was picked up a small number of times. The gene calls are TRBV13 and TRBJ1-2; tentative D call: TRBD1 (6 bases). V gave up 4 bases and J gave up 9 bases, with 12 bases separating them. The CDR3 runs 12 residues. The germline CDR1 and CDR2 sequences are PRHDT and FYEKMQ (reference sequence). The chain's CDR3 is CASSSYRDRYTF. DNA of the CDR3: TGTGCCAGCAGCTCATACAGGGATCGCTACACCTTC.

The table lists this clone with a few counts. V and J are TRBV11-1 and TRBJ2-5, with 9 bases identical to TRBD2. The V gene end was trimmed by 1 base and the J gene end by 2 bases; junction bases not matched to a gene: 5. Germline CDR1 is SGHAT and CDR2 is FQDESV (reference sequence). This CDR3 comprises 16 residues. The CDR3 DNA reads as TGTGCCAGCAGCTTAGAACTAGCGGGCAATCAAGAGACCCAGTACTTC. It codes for CASSLELAGNQETQYF.

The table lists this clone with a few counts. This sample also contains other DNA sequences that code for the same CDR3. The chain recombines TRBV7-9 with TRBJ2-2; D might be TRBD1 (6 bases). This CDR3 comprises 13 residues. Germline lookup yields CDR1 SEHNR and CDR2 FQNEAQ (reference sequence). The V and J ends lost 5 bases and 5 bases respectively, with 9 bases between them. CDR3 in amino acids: CASSPRGTGELFF. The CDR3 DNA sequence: TGTGCCAGCAGCCCAAGGGGGACCGGGGAGCTGTTTTTT.

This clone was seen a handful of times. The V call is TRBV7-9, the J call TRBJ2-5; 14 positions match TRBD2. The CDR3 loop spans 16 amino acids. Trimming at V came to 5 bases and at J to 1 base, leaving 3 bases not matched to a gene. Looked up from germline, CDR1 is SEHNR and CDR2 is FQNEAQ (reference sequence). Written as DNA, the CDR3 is TGTGCCAGCAGCGGGACTAGCGGGGGCCCCCAAGAGACCCAGTACTTC. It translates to CASSGTSGGPQETQYF.

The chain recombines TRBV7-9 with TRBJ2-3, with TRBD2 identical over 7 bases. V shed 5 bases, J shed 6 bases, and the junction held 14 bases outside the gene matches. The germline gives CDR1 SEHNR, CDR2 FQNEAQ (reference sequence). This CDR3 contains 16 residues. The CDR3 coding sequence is TGTGCCAGCAGCGCCAGTACTAGCGAGCGATCGGATACGCAGTATTTT. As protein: CASSASTSERSDTQYF.

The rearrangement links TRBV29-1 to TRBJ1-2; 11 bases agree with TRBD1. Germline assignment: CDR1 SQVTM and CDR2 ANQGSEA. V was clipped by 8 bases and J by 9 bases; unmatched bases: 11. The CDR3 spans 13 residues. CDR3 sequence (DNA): TGCAGCTTAACCGAGGGGACAGGGGGACGCTACACCTTC. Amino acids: CSLTEGTGGRYTF.

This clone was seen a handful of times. The CDR3 sequence is CAWGPASGGLNEQFF. CDR3 nucleotides: TGTGCCTGGGGCCCCGCGAGCGGGGGGCTGAATGAGCAGTTCTTC. The chain employs TRBV30 and TRBJ2-1, with TRBD2 matching 9 bases. This CDR3 spans 15 amino acids. V gave up 5 bases and J gave up 7 bases; unmatched junction bases: 12. Germline CDR1 is GTSNPN and CDR2 is SVGIG (reference sequence).

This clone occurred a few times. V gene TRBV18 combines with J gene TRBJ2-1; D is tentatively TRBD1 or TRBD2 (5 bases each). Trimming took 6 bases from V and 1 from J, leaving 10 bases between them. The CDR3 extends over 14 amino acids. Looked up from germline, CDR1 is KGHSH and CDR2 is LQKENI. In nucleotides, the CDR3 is TGTGCCAGCTCCTTGGGGGAGTCCTACAATGAGCAGTTCTTC. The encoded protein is CASSLGESYNEQFF.

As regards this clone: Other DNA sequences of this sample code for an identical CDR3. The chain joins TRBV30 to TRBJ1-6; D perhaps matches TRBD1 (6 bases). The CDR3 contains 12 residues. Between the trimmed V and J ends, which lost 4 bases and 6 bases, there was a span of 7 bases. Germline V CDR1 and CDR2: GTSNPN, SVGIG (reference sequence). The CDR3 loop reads CAWKGVNSPLHF. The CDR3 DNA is TGTGCCTGGAAGGGGGTTAATTCACCCCTCCACTTT.

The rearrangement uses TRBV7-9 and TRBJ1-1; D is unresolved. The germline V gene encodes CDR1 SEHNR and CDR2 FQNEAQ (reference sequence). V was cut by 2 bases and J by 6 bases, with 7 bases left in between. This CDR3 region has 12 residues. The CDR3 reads CASSLTVPEAFF. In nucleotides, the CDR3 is TGTGCCAGCAGCTTAACCGTCCCTGAAGCTTTCTTT.

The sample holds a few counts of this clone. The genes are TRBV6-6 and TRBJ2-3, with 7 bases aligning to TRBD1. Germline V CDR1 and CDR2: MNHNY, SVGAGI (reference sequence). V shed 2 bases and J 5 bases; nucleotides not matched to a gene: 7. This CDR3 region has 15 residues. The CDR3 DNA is TGTGCCAGCAGTTACGCGAGCACAGGGGTAGATACGCAGTATTTT. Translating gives CASSYASTGVDTQYF.

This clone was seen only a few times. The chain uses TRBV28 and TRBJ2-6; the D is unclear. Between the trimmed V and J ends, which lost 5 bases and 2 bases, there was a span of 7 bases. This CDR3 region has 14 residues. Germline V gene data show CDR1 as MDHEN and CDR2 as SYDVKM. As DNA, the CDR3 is TGTGCCAGCAGTCTAAGTACTGGGGCCAACGTCCTGACTTTC. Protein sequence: CASSLSTGANVLTF.

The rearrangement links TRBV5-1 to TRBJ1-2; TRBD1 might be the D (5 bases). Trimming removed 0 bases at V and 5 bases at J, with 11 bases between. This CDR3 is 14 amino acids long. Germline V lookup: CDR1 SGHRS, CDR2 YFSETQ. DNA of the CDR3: TGCGCCAGCAGCTTGGAAATAGCAGGGTATGGCTACACCTTC. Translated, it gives CASSLEIAGYGYTF.

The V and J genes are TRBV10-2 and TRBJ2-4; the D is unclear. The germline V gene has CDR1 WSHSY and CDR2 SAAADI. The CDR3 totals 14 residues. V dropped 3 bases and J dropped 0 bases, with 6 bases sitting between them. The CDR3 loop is CASSEALAKNIQYF. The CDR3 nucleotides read TGCGCCAGCAGTGAAGCGCTAGCCAAAAACATTCAGTACTTC.

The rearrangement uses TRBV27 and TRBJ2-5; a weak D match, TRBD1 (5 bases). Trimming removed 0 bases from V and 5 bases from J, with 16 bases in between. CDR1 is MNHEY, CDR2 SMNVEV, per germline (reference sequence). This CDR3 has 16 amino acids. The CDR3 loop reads CASSLSFAAGRETQYF. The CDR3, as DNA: TGTGCCAGCAGTTTATCATTCGCGGCAGGGCGGGAGACCCAGTACTTC.

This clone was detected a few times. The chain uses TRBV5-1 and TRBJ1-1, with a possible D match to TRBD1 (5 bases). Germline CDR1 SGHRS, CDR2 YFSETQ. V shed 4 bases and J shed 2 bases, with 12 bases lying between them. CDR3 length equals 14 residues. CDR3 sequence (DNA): TGCGCCAGCAGCCTGGACACTTTCAACACTGAAGCTTTCTTT. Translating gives CASSLDTFNTEAFF. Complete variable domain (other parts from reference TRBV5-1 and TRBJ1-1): KAGVTQTPRYLIKTRGQQVTLSCSPISGHRSVSWYQQTPGQGLQFLFEYFSETQRNKGNFPGRFSGRQFSNSRSEMNVSTLELGDSALYLCASSLDTFNTEAFFGQGTRLTVV.